This record concerns one TCR beta chain sequence. The data were taken from a study of T cell responses to AZD1222 COVID-19 vaccine. The CDR3 spans 15 residues. The V end was cut by 3 bases, the J end by 4 bases, with 12 bases between. Germline CDR1 reads MNHNS; CDR2 reads SASEGT. Here immunoSEQ multiplex PCR was the method, and the copy in TCRdb shows in-frame clones only, minus some. The data show 130,000 or so clones, about 94% seen once. The sequenced sample was peripheral blood, obtained on day 0 of AZD1222 vaccination. V and J are TRBV6-1 and TRBJ2-2; maybe TRBD1 (6 bases). The TCR sequence derives from an adult in good health. The CDR3 here is CASSDRGGVTGELFF. DNA of the CDR3: TGTGCCAGCAGTGACAGGGGCGGCGTCACCGGGGAGCTGTTTTTT.